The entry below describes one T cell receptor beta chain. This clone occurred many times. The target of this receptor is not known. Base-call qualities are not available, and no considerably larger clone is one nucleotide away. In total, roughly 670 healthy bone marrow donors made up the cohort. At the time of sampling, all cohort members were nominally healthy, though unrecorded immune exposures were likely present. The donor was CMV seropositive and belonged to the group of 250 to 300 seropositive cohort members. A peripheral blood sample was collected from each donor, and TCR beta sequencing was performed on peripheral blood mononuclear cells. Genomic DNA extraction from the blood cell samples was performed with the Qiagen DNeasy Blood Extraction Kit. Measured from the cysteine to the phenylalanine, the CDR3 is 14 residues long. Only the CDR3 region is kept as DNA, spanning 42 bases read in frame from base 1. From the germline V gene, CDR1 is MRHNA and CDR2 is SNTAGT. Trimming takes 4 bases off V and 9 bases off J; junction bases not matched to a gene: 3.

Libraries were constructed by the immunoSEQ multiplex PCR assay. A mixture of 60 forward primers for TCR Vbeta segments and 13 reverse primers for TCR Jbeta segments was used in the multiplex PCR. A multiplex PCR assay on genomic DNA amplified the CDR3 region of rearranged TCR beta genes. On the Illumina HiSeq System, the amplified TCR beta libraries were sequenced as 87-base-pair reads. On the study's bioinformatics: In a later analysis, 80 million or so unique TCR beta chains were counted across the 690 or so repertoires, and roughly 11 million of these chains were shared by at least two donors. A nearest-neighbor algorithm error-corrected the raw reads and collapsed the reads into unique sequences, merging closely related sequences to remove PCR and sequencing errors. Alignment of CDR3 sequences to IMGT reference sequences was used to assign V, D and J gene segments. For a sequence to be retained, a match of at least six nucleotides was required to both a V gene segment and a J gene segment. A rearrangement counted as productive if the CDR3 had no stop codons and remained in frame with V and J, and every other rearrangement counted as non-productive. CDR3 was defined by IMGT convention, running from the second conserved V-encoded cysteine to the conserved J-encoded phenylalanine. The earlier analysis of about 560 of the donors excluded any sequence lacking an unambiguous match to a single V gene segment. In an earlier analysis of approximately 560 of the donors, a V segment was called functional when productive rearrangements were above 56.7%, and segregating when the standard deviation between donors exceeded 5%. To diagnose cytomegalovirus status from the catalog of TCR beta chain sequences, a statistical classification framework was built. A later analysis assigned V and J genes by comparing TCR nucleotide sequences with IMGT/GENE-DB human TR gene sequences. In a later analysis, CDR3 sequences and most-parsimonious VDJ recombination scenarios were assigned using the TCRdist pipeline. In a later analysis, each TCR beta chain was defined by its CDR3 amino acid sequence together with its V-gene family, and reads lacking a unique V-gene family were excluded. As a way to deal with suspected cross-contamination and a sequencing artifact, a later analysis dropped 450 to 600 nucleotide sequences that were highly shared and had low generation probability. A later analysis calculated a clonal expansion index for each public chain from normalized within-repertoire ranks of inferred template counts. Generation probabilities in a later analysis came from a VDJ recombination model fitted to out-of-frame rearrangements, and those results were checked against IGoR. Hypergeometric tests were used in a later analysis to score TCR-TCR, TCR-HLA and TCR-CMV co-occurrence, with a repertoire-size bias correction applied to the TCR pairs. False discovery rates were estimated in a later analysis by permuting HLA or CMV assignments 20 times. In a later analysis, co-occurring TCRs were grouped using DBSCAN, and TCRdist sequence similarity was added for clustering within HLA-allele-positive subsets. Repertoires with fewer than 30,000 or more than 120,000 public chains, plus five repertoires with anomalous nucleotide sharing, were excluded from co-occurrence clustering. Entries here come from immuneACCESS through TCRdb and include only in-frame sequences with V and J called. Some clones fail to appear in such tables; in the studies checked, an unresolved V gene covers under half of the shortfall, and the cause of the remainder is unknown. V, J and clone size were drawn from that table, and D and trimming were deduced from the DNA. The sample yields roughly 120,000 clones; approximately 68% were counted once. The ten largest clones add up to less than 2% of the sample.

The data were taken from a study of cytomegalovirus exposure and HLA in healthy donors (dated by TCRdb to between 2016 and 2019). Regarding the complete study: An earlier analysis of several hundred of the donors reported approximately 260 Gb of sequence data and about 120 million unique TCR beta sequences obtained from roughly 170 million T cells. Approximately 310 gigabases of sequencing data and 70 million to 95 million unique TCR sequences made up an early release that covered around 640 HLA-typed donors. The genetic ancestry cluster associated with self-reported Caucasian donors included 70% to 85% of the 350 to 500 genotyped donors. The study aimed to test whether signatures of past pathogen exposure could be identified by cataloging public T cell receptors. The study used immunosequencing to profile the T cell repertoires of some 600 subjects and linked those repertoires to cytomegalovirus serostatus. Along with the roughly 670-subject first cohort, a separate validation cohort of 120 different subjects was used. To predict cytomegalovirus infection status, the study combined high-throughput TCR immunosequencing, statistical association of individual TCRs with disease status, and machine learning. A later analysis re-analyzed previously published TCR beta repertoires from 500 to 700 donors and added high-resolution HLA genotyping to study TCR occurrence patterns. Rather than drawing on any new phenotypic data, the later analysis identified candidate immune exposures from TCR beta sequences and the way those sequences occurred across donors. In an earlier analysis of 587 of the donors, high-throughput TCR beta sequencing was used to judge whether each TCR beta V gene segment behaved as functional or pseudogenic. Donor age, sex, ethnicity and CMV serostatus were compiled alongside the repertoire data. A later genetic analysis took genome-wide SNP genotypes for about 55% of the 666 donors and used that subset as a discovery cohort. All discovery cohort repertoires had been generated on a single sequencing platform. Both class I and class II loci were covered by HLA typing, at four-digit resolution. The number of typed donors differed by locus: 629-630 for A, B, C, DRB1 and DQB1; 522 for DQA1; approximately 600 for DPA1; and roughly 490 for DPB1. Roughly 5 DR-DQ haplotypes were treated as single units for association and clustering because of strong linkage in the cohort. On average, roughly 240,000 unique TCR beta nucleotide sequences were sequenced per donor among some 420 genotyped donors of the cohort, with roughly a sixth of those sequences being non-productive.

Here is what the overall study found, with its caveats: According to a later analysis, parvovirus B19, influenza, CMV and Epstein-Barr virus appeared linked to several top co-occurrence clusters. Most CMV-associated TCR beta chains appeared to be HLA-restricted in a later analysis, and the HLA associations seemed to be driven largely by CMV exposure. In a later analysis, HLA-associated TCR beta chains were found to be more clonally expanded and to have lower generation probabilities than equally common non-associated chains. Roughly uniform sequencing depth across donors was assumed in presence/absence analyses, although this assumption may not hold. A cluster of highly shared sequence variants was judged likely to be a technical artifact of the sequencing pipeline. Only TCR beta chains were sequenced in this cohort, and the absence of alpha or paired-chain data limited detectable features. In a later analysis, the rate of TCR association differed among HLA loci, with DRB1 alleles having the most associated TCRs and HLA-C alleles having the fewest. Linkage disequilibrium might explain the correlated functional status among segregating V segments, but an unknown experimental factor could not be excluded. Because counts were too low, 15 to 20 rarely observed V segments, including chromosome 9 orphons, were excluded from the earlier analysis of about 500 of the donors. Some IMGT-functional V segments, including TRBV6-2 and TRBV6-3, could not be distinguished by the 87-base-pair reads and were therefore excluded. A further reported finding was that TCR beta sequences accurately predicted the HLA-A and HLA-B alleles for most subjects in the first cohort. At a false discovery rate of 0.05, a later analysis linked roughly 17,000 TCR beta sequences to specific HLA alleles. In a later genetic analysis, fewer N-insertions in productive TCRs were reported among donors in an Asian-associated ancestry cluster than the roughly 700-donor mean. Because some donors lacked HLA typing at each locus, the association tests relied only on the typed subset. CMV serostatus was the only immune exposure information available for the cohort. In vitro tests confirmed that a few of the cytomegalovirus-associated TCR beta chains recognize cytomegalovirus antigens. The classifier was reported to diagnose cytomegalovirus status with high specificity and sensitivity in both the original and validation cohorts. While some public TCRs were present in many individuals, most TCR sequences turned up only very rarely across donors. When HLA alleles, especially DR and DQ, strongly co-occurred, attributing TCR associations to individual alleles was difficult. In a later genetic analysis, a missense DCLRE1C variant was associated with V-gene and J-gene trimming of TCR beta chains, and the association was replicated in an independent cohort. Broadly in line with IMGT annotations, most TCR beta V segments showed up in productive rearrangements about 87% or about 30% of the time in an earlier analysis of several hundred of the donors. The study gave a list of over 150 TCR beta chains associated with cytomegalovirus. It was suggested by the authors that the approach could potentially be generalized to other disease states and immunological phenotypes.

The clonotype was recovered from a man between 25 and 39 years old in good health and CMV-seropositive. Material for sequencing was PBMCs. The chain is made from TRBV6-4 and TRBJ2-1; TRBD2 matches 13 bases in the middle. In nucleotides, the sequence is TGTGCCAGCAGTGGGGGACTAGCGGGATCTGAGCAGTTCTTC. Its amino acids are CASSGGLAGSEQFF.